The clone carrying this T cell receptor beta chain was found many times. MiXCR, run by TCRdb on the reads, gives a single entry per CDR3 protein. The repertoire holds tens of thousands of distinct CDR3 sequences, about 4.2% seen once, with 22% in the top ten. The entry originates in a study of T cell repertoires in cytomegalovirus infection. The CDR3 sequence is 15 residues long. Germline-derived CDR1 and CDR2 are LNHNV and YYDKDF (reference sequence). V was pared by 4 bases and J by 1 base, with 13 bases between. Material for sequencing was PBMCs. The rearrangement joins TRBV15 to TRBJ2-5, with a weak D call TRBD1 (5 bases). The clonotype comes from a human donor in good health (CMV status not recorded). Some clones in this sample may be carry-over from other donors' samples. Here the CDR3 reads CATSTLDRPQETQYF. The CDR3 DNA is TGTGCCACCAGCACCCTCGACAGACCCCAAGAGACCCAGTACTTC.